This paragraph covers one TCR beta chain sequence. The sample is drawn from a study of shared clonotypes between healthy human individuals. Sequenced by immunoSEQ multiplex PCR; TCRdb stores in-frame clones only, minus some. This table has some 2,000,000 clones, 85% to 95% appearing once. This CDR3 spans 16 amino acids. Germline CDR1 MNHNS, CDR2 SASEGT. V lost 1 base and J lost 8, with 15 bases in between. Only Caucasian adults living in Nashville, Tennessee served as donors. This TCR came from a young man in good health. V gene TRBV6-1 combines with J gene TRBJ1-6, with TRBD1 as a possible D gene (5 bases). The sample consisted of naive CD4+ T cells sorted from blood. Subset specified: CD45RA+ positively selected. The chain's CDR3 is CASSEVGVVLDSPLHF. The CDR3 DNA reads TGTGCCAGCAGTGAAGTGGGGGTCGTTTTGGATTCACCCCTCCACTTT.